The clone carrying this TCR beta chain occurred many times. A single-stranded UMI oligo with SP2 sequence was ligated to cDNA 3' ends. An equimolar mix of RC1.1 and RC1.2 primed the beta chain across TRBC1 and TRBC2. A single record per CDR3 protein comes from TCRdb applying MiXCR to the UMI-ligation and nested PCR reads. The sample carries over 40,000 distinct CDR3 sequences, 11% recorded once. CDR1 is SGDLS and CDR2 is YYNGEE in the germline V gene. Trimming cost V 0 bases and J 4 bases, with 5 bases left between them. The CDR3 covers 13 residues. The sample belongs to a study of quantifying T cell responses using KT2 cells. Overall study: cDNA was made from DNase-treated RNA using alpha and beta constant primers.

The rearrangement links TRBV9 to TRBJ2-1, with D unclear. The receptor's source is a human donor. Material: PBMCs spiked with cells of the T cell clone KT2. CDR3 sequence: CASSVVGYNEQFF. The CDR3 DNA follows: TGTGCCAGCAGCGTAGTTGGGTACAATGAGCAGTTCTTC.